Sequencing of this T cell receptor beta chain was carried out in a study of blood T cell repertoires in COVID-19. The CDR3 length is 16 residues. V gave up 0 bases and J gave up 3 bases; unmatched junction bases: 4. The germline CDR1 and CDR2 sequences are SGDLS and YYNGEE. Profiling relied on immunoSEQ multiplex PCR, and the TCRdb table lists in-frame clones only, not all of them. The sample carries approximately 190,000 clones, about 82% recorded once. The sequenced sample consisted of peripheral blood. The genes are TRBV9 and TRBJ2-1, with 9 bases that match TRBD1. The TCR comes from a woman in her thirties with acute or convalescent COVID-19. Here the CDR3 DNA reads TGTGCCAGCAGCGTAGTCGACAGGGGGAGCTACAATGAGCAGTTCTTC. As protein: CASSVVDRGSYNEQFF.